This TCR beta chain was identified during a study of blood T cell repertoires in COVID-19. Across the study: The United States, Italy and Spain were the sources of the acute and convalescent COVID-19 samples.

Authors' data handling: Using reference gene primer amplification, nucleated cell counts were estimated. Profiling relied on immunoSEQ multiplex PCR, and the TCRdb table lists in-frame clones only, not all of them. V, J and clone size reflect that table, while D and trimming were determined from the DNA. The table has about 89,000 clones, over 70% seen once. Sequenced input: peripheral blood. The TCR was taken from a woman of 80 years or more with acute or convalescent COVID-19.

CDR3 DNA sequence: TGTGCCAGCAGCTCCCCCGGGGAATATCCCTACAATGAGCAGTTCTTC. This sequence encodes CASSSPGEYPYNEQFF. The V gene is TRBV7-3, the J gene TRBJ2-1; possibly TRBD2 for D (5 bases). The CDR3 has 16 residues. Germline CDR1 and CDR2: SGHTA and FQGTGA. Trimming cost V 4 bases and J 2 bases, with 15 bases left between them.